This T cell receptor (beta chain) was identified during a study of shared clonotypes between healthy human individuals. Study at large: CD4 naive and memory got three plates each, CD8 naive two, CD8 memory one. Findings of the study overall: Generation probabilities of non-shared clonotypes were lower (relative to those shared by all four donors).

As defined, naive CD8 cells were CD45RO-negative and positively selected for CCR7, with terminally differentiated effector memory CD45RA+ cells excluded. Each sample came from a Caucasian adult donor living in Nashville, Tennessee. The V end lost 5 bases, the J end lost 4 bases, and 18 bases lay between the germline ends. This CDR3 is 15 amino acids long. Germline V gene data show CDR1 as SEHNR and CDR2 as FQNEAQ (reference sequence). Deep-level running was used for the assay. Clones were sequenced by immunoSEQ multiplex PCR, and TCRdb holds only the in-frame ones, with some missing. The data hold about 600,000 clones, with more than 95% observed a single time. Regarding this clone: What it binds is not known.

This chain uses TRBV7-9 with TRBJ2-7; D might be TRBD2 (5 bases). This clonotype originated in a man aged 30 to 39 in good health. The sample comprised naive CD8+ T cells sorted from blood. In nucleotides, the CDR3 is TGTGCCAGCAGCACACCTAAGCTCGGGGTATACGAGCAGTACTTC. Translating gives CASSTPKLGVYEQYF. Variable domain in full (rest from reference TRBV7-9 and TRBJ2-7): DTGVSQNPRHKITKRGQNVTFRCDPISEHNRLYWYRQTLGQGPEFLTYFQNEAQLEKSRLLSDRFSAERPKGSFSTLEIQRTEQGDSAMYLCASSTPKLGVYEQYFGPGTRLTVT.